A selection of T cell receptor beta chains follows, all from one sample in a study of blood T cell repertoires in COVID-19. The repertoire was sequenced with immunoSEQ multiplex PCR; TCRdb's copy has only in-frame clones and lacks some. In the table there are over 250,000 clones, less than 85% of which are singletons. The specimen was peripheral blood. The receptors were gathered from a human donor with COVID-19, enrolled during active disease. The donor label of this sample is uncertain. Both conserved end residues are part of each CDR3. Fields, in order: clone size, CDR3 length, V gene, J gene, D gene, CDR3 protein, CDR3 DNA. D genes are given only for firm matches. Size tells how often a clone was seen (once, few, many) or the class of an expanded clone, and some rows leave it out.

clone_size: -; cdr3_length: 15; v_call: TRBV6-1; j_call: TRBJ2-3; d_call: TRBD2; cdr3_aa: CASSDPGLATDTQYF; cdr3_nt: TGTGCCAGCAGTGATCCGGGACTAGCCACAGATACGCAGTATTTT
clone_size: few; cdr3_length: 12; v_call: TRBV2; j_call: TRBJ2-1; d_call: -; cdr3_aa: CASRLGEGEQFF; cdr3_nt: TGTGCCAGCAGGCTTGGTGAGGGTGAGCAGTTCTTC
clone_size: -; cdr3_length: 16; v_call: TRBV18; j_call: TRBJ1-5; d_call: TRBD1; cdr3_aa: CASSPRDRADNQPQHF; cdr3_nt: TGTGCCAGCTCACCCCGGGACAGGGCCGACAATCAGCCCCAGCATTTT
clone_size: -; cdr3_length: 12; v_call: TRBV7-9; j_call: TRBJ1-2; d_call: -; cdr3_aa: CASSSQVYGYTF; cdr3_nt: TGTGCCAGCAGCTCACAGGTTTATGGCTACACCTTC
clone_size: -; cdr3_length: 16; v_call: TRBV6-4; j_call: TRBJ1-1; d_call: -; cdr3_aa: CASSDTPGSGTAEAFF; cdr3_nt: TGTGCCAGCAGTGACACCCCTGGGTCGGGAACCGCTGAAGCTTTCTTT
clone_size: -; cdr3_length: 14; v_call: TRBV28; j_call: TRBJ1-2; d_call: TRBD1; cdr3_aa: CASGSVQGKEGYTF; cdr3_nt: TGTGCCAGCGGCTCCGTACAGGGGAAGGAGGGCTACACCTTC
clone_size: -; cdr3_length: 14; v_call: TRBV28; j_call: TRBJ1-2; d_call: TRBD1; cdr3_aa: CASSSGQGTYGYTF; cdr3_nt: TGTGCCAGCAGTTCGGGACAGGGTACCTATGGCTACACCTTC
clone_size: -; cdr3_length: 15; v_call: TRBV2; j_call: TRBJ1-3; d_call: -; cdr3_aa: CASSTHGVSGNTIYF; cdr3_nt: TGTGCCAGCAGTACTCACGGGGTTTCTGGAAACACCATATATTTT
clone_size: -; cdr3_length: 12; v_call: TRBV5-6; j_call: TRBJ1-4; d_call: -; cdr3_aa: CASSVIDEKLFF; cdr3_nt: TGTGCCAGCAGCGTCATAGATGAAAAACTGTTTTTT
clone_size: -; cdr3_length: 15; v_call: TRBV11-2; j_call: TRBJ1-3; d_call: TRBD1; cdr3_aa: CASSSITGGADTIYF; cdr3_nt: TGTGCCAGCAGCTCTATCACAGGGGGCGCAGACACCATATATTTT
clone_size: once; cdr3_length: 15; v_call: TRBV9; j_call: TRBJ2-5; d_call: TRBD2; cdr3_aa: CASSVLAGGQETQYF; cdr3_nt: TGTGCCAGCAGCGTACTAGCGGGAGGGCAAGAGACCCAGTACTTC
clone_size: -; cdr3_length: 15; v_call: TRBV6-1; j_call: TRBJ1-2; d_call: -; cdr3_aa: CASSEASLEHYGYTF; cdr3_nt: TGTGCCAGCAGTGAAGCTAGCCTAGAGCACTATGGCTACACCTTC
clone_size: -; cdr3_length: 15; v_call: TRBV5-1; j_call: TRBJ1-2; d_call: TRBD1; cdr3_aa: CASSLVTGVGYGYTF; cdr3_nt: TGCGCCAGCAGCTTGGTAACAGGGGTAGGCTATGGCTACACCTTC
clone_size: -; cdr3_length: 15; v_call: TRBV4-3; j_call: TRBJ2-5; d_call: -; cdr3_aa: CASSQDGTGDGTQYF; cdr3_nt: TGCGCCAGCAGCCAAGATGGGACGGGAGATGGGACCCAGTACTTC
clone_size: -; cdr3_length: 15; v_call: TRBV7-2; j_call: TRBJ1-5; d_call: TRBD1; cdr3_aa: CASSGQGGPGQPQHF; cdr3_nt: TGTGCCAGCAGCGGACAGGGGGGGCCCGGGCAGCCCCAGCATTTT
clone_size: -; cdr3_length: 16; v_call: TRBV28; j_call: TRBJ1-6; d_call: TRBD1; cdr3_aa: CASSLPGTGVDSPLHF; cdr3_nt: TGTGCCAGCAGTTTACCCGGGACAGGGGTGGATTCACCCCTCCACTTT
clone_size: -; cdr3_length: 16; v_call: TRBV7-3; j_call: TRBJ2-5; d_call: -; cdr3_aa: CASSLTSATGQETQYF; cdr3_nt: TGTGCCAGCAGCTTAACCTCTGCGACAGGCCAAGAGACCCAGTACTTC
clone_size: -; cdr3_length: 16; v_call: TRBV29-1; j_call: TRBJ2-2; d_call: TRBD2; cdr3_aa: CSAGLAGGPDTGELFF; cdr3_nt: TGCAGCGCGGGACTAGCGGGAGGGCCCGACACCGGGGAGCTGTTTTTT
clone_size: -; cdr3_length: 14; v_call: TRBV28; j_call: TRBJ2-1; d_call: -; cdr3_aa: CASRYRENWDEQFF; cdr3_nt: TGTGCCAGCAGGTATCGGGAGAACTGGGATGAGCAGTTCTTC
clone_size: -; cdr3_length: 15; v_call: TRBV29-1; j_call: TRBJ2-7; d_call: TRBD2; cdr3_aa: CSVEIISGGSYEQYF; cdr3_nt: TGCAGCGTTGAGATAATTAGCGGGGGGTCCTACGAGCAGTACTTC
clone_size: -; cdr3_length: 13; v_call: TRBV5-1; j_call: TRBJ1-2; d_call: TRBD1; cdr3_aa: CASSLPGQHGYTF; cdr3_nt: TGCGCCAGCAGCTTGCCGGGACAGCATGGCTACACCTTC
clone_size: -; cdr3_length: 17; v_call: TRBV6-2/TRBV6-3; j_call: TRBJ2-1; d_call: TRBD2; cdr3_aa: CASSRPSGRALYNEQFF; cdr3_nt: TGTGCCAGCAGCCGCCCTAGCGGGAGGGCCCTGTACAATGAGCAGTTCTTC
clone_size: -; cdr3_length: 15; v_call: TRBV5-1; j_call: TRBJ1-6; d_call: TRBD1; cdr3_aa: CARIQGVLQNSPLHF; cdr3_nt: TGCGCCAGAATCCAGGGGGTACTCCAAAATTCACCCCTCCACTTT
clone_size: -; cdr3_length: 15; v_call: TRBV11-3; j_call: TRBJ2-3; d_call: TRBD2; cdr3_aa: CASSLTSGSGDTQYF; cdr3_nt: TGTGCCAGCAGCTTAACGAGCGGGAGTGGAGATACGCAGTATTTT
clone_size: -; cdr3_length: 16; v_call: TRBV20-1; j_call: TRBJ2-7; d_call: -; cdr3_aa: CSASEVTGTPSYEQYF; cdr3_nt: TGCAGTGCTAGTGAAGTAACCGGGACTCCCTCCTACGAGCAGTACTTC
clone_size: -; cdr3_length: 20; v_call: TRBV9; j_call: TRBJ2-7; d_call: TRBD1; cdr3_aa: CASSGPGAGTGGPRGYEQYF; cdr3_nt: TGTGCCAGCAGCGGCCCCGGCGCCGGGACAGGGGGCCCTAGGGGCTACGAGCAGTACTTC
clone_size: -; cdr3_length: 16; v_call: TRBV6-6; j_call: TRBJ2-2; d_call: TRBD2; cdr3_aa: CASSAWEAGVSGELFF; cdr3_nt: TGTGCCAGCAGTGCTTGGGAAGCGGGAGTATCCGGGGAGCTGTTTTTT
clone_size: -; cdr3_length: 16; v_call: TRBV18; j_call: TRBJ2-7; d_call: TRBD1; cdr3_aa: CASSPRGTGAHYEQYF; cdr3_nt: TGTGCCAGCTCACCACGGGGGACAGGGGCCCACTACGAGCAGTACTTC
clone_size: few; cdr3_length: 13; v_call: TRBV10-3; j_call: TRBJ2-7; d_call: -; cdr3_aa: CAIGGTRPYEQYF; cdr3_nt: TGTGCCATCGGGGGGACTCGTCCCTACGAGCAGTACTTC
clone_size: -; cdr3_length: 17; v_call: TRBV11-3; j_call: TRBJ2-7; d_call: TRBD2; cdr3_aa: CASSRQLAGSNGNEQYF; cdr3_nt: TGTGCCAGCAGCCGCCAACTAGCGGGATCAAACGGGAACGAGCAGTACTTC
clone_size: once; cdr3_length: 13; v_call: TRBV12-3/TRBV12-4; j_call: TRBJ1-2; d_call: TRBD1; cdr3_aa: CASSLRGLGGYTF; cdr3_nt: TGTGCCAGCAGTCTCAGGGGGCTGGGGGGCTACACCTTC
clone_size: -; cdr3_length: 18; v_call: TRBV5-1; j_call: TRBJ2-5; d_call: TRBD2; cdr3_aa: CASSLGVNGRGPQETQYF; cdr3_nt: TGCGCCAGCAGCTTAGGGGTTAACGGGAGGGGTCCCCAAGAGACCCAGTACTTC
clone_size: -; cdr3_length: 11; v_call: TRBV20-1; j_call: TRBJ2-7; d_call: -; cdr3_aa: CRADSVYEQYF; cdr3_nt: TGCAGAGCAGACAGCGTCTACGAGCAGTACTTC
clone_size: -; cdr3_length: 17; v_call: TRBV7-9; j_call: TRBJ2-4; d_call: -; cdr3_aa: CASSLAGSDRYKNIQYF; cdr3_nt: TGTGCCAGCAGCTTAGCAGGATCCGACAGGTACAAAAACATTCAGTACTTC
clone_size: -; cdr3_length: 14; v_call: TRBV7-2; j_call: TRBJ2-7; d_call: TRBD1; cdr3_aa: CASSPGTGTYEQYF; cdr3_nt: TGTGCCAGCAGCCCGGGGACAGGGACATACGAGCAGTACTTC
clone_size: -; cdr3_length: 14; v_call: TRBV28; j_call: TRBJ1-5; d_call: -; cdr3_aa: CASSLENSGQPQHF; cdr3_nt: TGTGCCAGCAGCCTTGAGAATAGTGGTCAGCCCCAGCATTTT
clone_size: -; cdr3_length: 16; v_call: TRBV2; j_call: TRBJ2-2; d_call: -; cdr3_aa: CASSERGTSNTGELFF; cdr3_nt: TGTGCCAGCAGTGAGAGGGGGACATCGAACACCGGGGAGCTGTTTTTT
clone_size: -; cdr3_length: 13; v_call: TRBV29-1; j_call: TRBJ1-1; d_call: -; cdr3_aa: CSVGPNRNTEAFF; cdr3_nt: TGCAGCGTTGGCCCTAACAGAAACACTGAAGCTTTCTTT
clone_size: -; cdr3_length: 16; v_call: TRBV2; j_call: TRBJ2-2; d_call: TRBD2; cdr3_aa: CASSETLAENTGELFF; cdr3_nt: TGTGCCAGCAGTGAGACCCTAGCGGAGAACACCGGGGAGCTGTTTTTT
clone_size: once; cdr3_length: 14; v_call: TRBV9; j_call: TRBJ2-3; d_call: -; cdr3_aa: CASSVNHAGDTQYF; cdr3_nt: TGTGCCAGCAGCGTAAACCACGCCGGGGATACGCAGTATTTT
clone_size: -; cdr3_length: 13; v_call: TRBV29-1; j_call: TRBJ1-2; d_call: -; cdr3_aa: CSVEPVLLYGYTF; cdr3_nt: TGCAGCGTTGAGCCGGTGCTTCTCTATGGCTACACCTTC
clone_size: few; cdr3_length: 15; v_call: TRBV6-5; j_call: TRBJ2-7; d_call: -; cdr3_aa: CASSLRFGASYEQYF; cdr3_nt: TGTGCCAGCAGCCTCCGGTTTGGGGCATCCTACGAGCAGTACTTC
clone_size: -; cdr3_length: 11; v_call: TRBV5-8; j_call: TRBJ2-7; d_call: -; cdr3_aa: CASLIRGEQYF; cdr3_nt: TGTGCCAGCCTTATCCGGGGCGAGCAGTACTTC
clone_size: -; cdr3_length: 14; v_call: TRBV15; j_call: TRBJ1-2; d_call: -; cdr3_aa: CATSREFVNYGYTF; cdr3_nt: TGTGCCACCAGCAGGGAGTTCGTTAACTATGGCTACACCTTC
clone_size: -; cdr3_length: 14; v_call: TRBV10-3; j_call: TRBJ1-2; d_call: -; cdr3_aa: CAISESRGHGGYTF; cdr3_nt: TGTGCCATCAGTGAGTCAAGAGGGCATGGGGGCTACACCTTC
clone_size: -; cdr3_length: 12; v_call: TRBV28; j_call: TRBJ1-4; d_call: -; cdr3_aa: CASSFATWELFF; cdr3_nt: TGTGCCAGCAGTTTCGCGACATGGGAACTGTTTTTT
clone_size: once; cdr3_length: 16; v_call: TRBV4-1; j_call: TRBJ2-7; d_call: TRBD2; cdr3_aa: CASSPTGGGPGHEQYF; cdr3_nt: TGCGCCAGCAGCCCCACGGGCGGGGGACCGGGCCACGAGCAGTACTTC